Following are 20 T cell receptor beta chains from one sample sequenced in a study of blood T cell repertoires in COVID-19. Method: immunoSEQ multiplex PCR; TCRdb's copy keeps in-frame clones and lacks some. This table has some 170,000 clones, 80% to 90% appearing once. Source material: PBMCs or T cells enriched from blood (not recorded which). These receptors originate from a man between 45 and 60 years old who had recovered from COVID-19.

This chain connects TRBV4-2 to TRBJ1-2; D unclear. V was clipped by 1 base and J by 0 bases, with 12 bases between them. Germline loops: CDR1 LGHNA, CDR2 YNFKEQ. This CDR3 is 16 amino acids long. The CDR3 sequence: CASSQAYTVANYGYTF. CDR3 in DNA: TGTGCCAGCAGCCAAGCTTACACCGTTGCTAACTATGGCTACACCTTC.

V gene TRBV13 combines with J gene TRBJ1-3; D ambiguous. The CDR3 length is 17 residues. V gave up 4 bases and J gave up 3 bases, with 19 bases separating them. The germline gives CDR1 PRHDT, CDR2 FYEKMQ (reference sequence). The CDR3 DNA is TGTGCCAGCAGCTCGATCCGAACGGGGATCGGTGGAAACACCATATATTTT. Translation: CASSSIRTGIGGNTIYF.

This clone was counted between two and nine times. The chain combines TRBV11-2 with TRBJ1-2; TRBD1 matches 8 bases. The germline gives CDR1 SGHAT, CDR2 FQNNGV. J gave up 4 bases and V 0 bases, and 1 base lay outside the gene matches. The CDR3 consists of 14 residues. CDR3 sequence reads: CASSLDQGAYGYTF. CDR3 nucleotides: TGTGCCAGCAGCTTAGATCAGGGGGCCTATGGCTACACCTTC.

The CDR3 nucleotides are TGTGCCAGCAGTTCACCCGGGACAGGGTTGAACACTGAAGCTTTCTTT. The encoded protein is CASSSPGTGLNTEAFF. The genes are TRBV7-9 and TRBJ1-1, with TRBD1 matching over 9 bases. This CDR3 comprises 16 residues. Trimming cost V 6 bases and J 0 bases; bases outside gene matches: 8. The germline gives CDR1 SEHNR, CDR2 FQNEAQ (reference sequence).

This clone has a single count. V and J are TRBV3-1 (or the pseudogene TRBV3-2) and TRBJ1-5; D not certain. The germline CDR1 and CDR2 sequences are LGHDT and YNNKEL (reference sequence). This CDR3 contains 14 residues. Trimming shortened V by 2 bases and J by 5 bases, and 10 bases separated the two germline ends. CDR3 residues: CASSQRGSDQPQHF. Here the CDR3 DNA reads TGTGCCAGCAGCCAAAGAGGGTCCGATCAGCCCCAGCATTTT.

V gene TRBV19 combines with J gene TRBJ1-1, with D perhaps matching TRBD1 (5 bases). The germline gives CDR1 LNHDA, CDR2 SQIVND (reference sequence). CDR3 length: 15 amino acids. V lost 5 bases, J lost 6 bases, and 19 bases lay in between. The CDR3 region has the DNA TGTGCCAGTAGTCCTCGGGGGGAGAGAGGGGCTGAAGCTTTCTTT. It specifies CASSPRGERGAEAFF.

The chain combines TRBV5-5 with TRBJ1-2, with no clear D. Between the trimmed V and J ends, which lost 0 bases and 7 bases, there was a span of 19 bases. The length of the CDR3 is 16 residues. CDR1 is SGHKS and CDR2 is YYEKEE in the germline V gene (reference sequence). The CDR3 nucleotides are TGTGCCAGCAGCTTGGCAACCTATGCGGAGGGTCGTGGCTACACCTTC. Its translation is CASSLATYAEGRGYTF.

The chain combines TRBV12-3 or TRBV12-4 with TRBJ2-5; 9 bases fit TRBD1. The V segment lost 5 bases and the J segment 7 bases; nucleotides outside the gene matches: 5. The CDR3 has 13 amino acids. For the CDR3, the DNA is TGTGCCAGCAGTCGGACAGGGGAGGGGACCCAGTACTTC. Protein sequence: CASSRTGEGTQYF.

This clone was counted once. This chain uses TRBV6-2 or TRBV6-3 with TRBJ2-7; maybe TRBD1 (5 bases). V lost 4 bases, J lost 0 bases, and 10 bases lay in between. The CDR3 spans 14 residues. From germline, CDR1 is MNHEY and CDR2 SVGEGT. The CDR3 loop reads CASSWGRSSYEQYF. The DNA of the CDR3 is TGTGCCAGCAGTTGGGGCCGTAGCTCCTACGAGCAGTACTTC.

The chain recombines TRBV27 with TRBJ2-7; 9 nucleotides align to TRBD1. Germline V gene lookup returns CDR1 MNHEY and CDR2 SMNVEV (reference sequence). The CDR3 contains 14 residues. J lost 4 bases, V lost 6 bases, and 7 bases had no gene match. The CDR3 reads CASRRTGDRYEQYF. Here the CDR3 DNA reads TGTGCCAGCAGACGGACAGGGGATCGGTACGAGCAGTACTTC.

V gene TRBV29-1 combines with J gene TRBJ1-2; possibly TRBD1 for D (5 bases). Germline lookup yields CDR1 SQVTM and CDR2 ANQGSEA. Between the trimmed V and J ends, which lost 3 bases and 2 bases, there was a span of 13 bases. The CDR3 is 14 amino acids. The CDR3 DNA reads TGCAGCGTTGAGCCTTGGGGCAGCAACTATGGCTACACCTTC. It yields the protein CSVEPWGSNYGYTF.

Written as DNA, the CDR3 is TGTGCCAGCAGTTACCATACTAGCGGGTCCCCCTACGAGCAGTACTTC. Translating gives CASSYHTSGSPYEQYF. The V gene is TRBV6-5, the J gene TRBJ2-7, with 9 bases lining up with TRBD2. The CDR3 has 16 residues. Germline V gene lookup returns CDR1 MNHEY and CDR2 SVGAGI. Trimming cost V 2 bases and J 2 bases; bases outside gene matches: 7.

J is TRBJ2-3 and V is TRBV11-2; possible D gene TRBD1, 5 bases. The V and J ends lost 1 base and 4 bases respectively, with 9 bases between them. Germline-derived CDR1 and CDR2 are SGHAT and FQNNGV. The CDR3 spans 14 residues. The CDR3 region is CASSLGGRPDTQYF. In DNA, the CDR3 is TGTGCCAGCAGCTTAGGGGGCCGACCAGATACGCAGTATTTT.

The chain has TRBV4-1 and TRBJ2-7; perhaps TRBD1 as D (6 bases). Germline V gene data show CDR1 as MGHRA and CDR2 as YSYEKL. Trimming shortened V by 4 bases and J by 4 bases, and 14 bases separated the two germline ends. CDR3 length equals 14 residues. The CDR3 sequence: CASSPNDRTYEQYF. In DNA, the CDR3 is TGCGCCAGCAGCCCGAATGACAGGACATACGAGCAGTACTTC.

The chain is built from TRBV6-5 and TRBJ2-7, with D perhaps matching TRBD2 (6 bases). Deletions cut 8 bases from V and 1 base from J, with 18 bases between. Germline loops: CDR1 MNHEY, CDR2 SVGAGI. The CDR3 extends over 15 amino acids. CDR3 sequence reads: CASYGGVSESYEQYF. The CDR3 DNA is TGTGCCAGCTATGGAGGGGTTTCGGAGTCCTACGAGCAGTACTTC.

The chain employs TRBV5-4 and TRBJ1-1; TRBD1 might be the D (5 bases). The germline CDR1 and CDR2 sequences are SGHNT and YYREEE (reference sequence). V lost 4 bases, J lost 3 bases, and 13 bases lay in between. This CDR3 has 14 amino acids. For the CDR3, the DNA is TGTGCCAGCAGCCCGGGGGGGGGATACACTGAAGCTTTCTTT. It encodes CASSPGGGYTEAFF.

This chain joins TRBV11-2 and TRBJ2-5; 8 positions match TRBD1. The CDR3 covers 13 residues. V shed 5 bases and J 4 bases; nucleotides not matched to a gene: 3. The V gene's germline CDR1 is SGHAT and CDR2 FQNNGV. The CDR3 loop reads CASSRGQVETQYF. DNA for the CDR3: TGTGCCAGCAGCCGGGGACAGGTAGAGACCCAGTACTTC.

This rearrangement joins TRBV19 to TRBJ2-5; a weak D match, TRBD2 (6 bases). Germline CDR1 is LNHDA and CDR2 is SQIVND (reference sequence). CDR3 length: 15 residues. Trimming pared 3 bases from V and 2 bases from J, leaving 13 bases between. The CDR3 DNA is TGTGCCAGTAGTATGCGATCCGGAGGGCAAGAGACCCAGTACTTC. Its protein is CASSMRSGGQETQYF.

The chain carries TRBV4-1 and TRBJ2-2; 9 bases fit TRBD2. The V gene end was trimmed by 2 bases and the J gene end by 0 bases; junction bases not matched to a gene: 1. The germline V gene has CDR1 MGHRA and CDR2 YSYEKL. This CDR3 comprises 16 residues. CDR3 loop: CASSQRLAANTGELFF. The CDR3 nucleotides are TGCGCCAGCAGCCAACGACTAGCGGCGAACACCGGGGAGCTGTTTTTT.

The gene calls are TRBV4-2 and TRBJ2-1; 8 bases are a match to TRBD1. This CDR3 is built from 16 residues. After removal of 4 bases from V and 0 bases from J, the junction contained 5 bases not matched to a gene. Germline CDR1 is LGHNA and CDR2 is YNFKEQ. CDR3 nucleotide sequence: TGTGCCAGCAGCCCGGACAGGGCCGGCTCCTACAATGAGCAGTTCTTC. Its protein is CASSPDRAGSYNEQFF.